These T cell receptor beta chains were read from a single sample in a study of cytomegalovirus exposure and HLA in healthy donors. Only in-frame clones appear in the TCRdb table, and some are missing; sequencing was by immunoSEQ multiplex PCR. Among roughly 290,000 clones listed, about 90% were seen once. The sequenced sample was PBMCs. Receptors originate from a woman between 18 and 29 years old in good health and CMV-seronegative. Both conserved end residues are part of each CDR3. The D gene is left open where the match is weak. Size values are once, few and many counts, or a class for expanded clones, and some rows have none.

NA	TRBV15	once	TRBJ1-6	CATSPSGPDRSSYNSPLHF	TGTGCCACCAGCCCCTCGGGCCCCGACAGGAGCTCCTATAATTCACCCCTCCACTTT
NA	TRBV5-1	few	TRBJ2-7	CASSRTANYEQYF	TGCGCCAGCTCCCGGACAGCCAACTACGAGCAGTACTTC
NA	TRBV19	NA	TRBJ1-1	CASSSFQAGLQNTEAFF	TGTGCCAGTAGTTCATTCCAGGCGGGACTCCAGAACACTGAAGCTTTCTTT
TRBD1	TRBV4-1	NA	TRBJ1-1	CASSPSRQGLNTEAFF	TGCGCCAGCAGCCCTTCTCGACAGGGCTTAAACACTGAAGCTTTCTTT
NA	TRBV27	NA	TRBJ2-1	CASIAAGRPYNEQFF	TGTGCCAGCATTGCCGCGGGGAGGCCCTACAATGAGCAGTTCTTC
NA	TRBV27	once	TRBJ1-2	CASRQFHNYGYTF	TGTGCCAGCAGACAGTTTCATAACTATGGCTACACCTTC
TRBD2	TRBV6-5	NA	TRBJ2-5	CASSITSGGKETQYF	TGTGCCAGCAGTATCACTAGCGGGGGTAAAGAGACCCAGTACTTC
NA	TRBV2	NA	TRBJ1-6	CASRRENSPLHF	TGTGCCAGCCGGAGGGAAAATTCCCCCCTCCACTTT
NA	TRBV2	NA	TRBJ2-5	CASRASQETQYF	TGTGCCAGCAGGGCATCCCAAGAGACCCAGTACTTC
TRBD2	TRBV5-1	NA	TRBJ2-7	CASSLVPSGGSYYEQYF	TGCGCCAGCAGCTTGGTGCCTAGCGGGGGTTCTTACTACGAGCAGTACTTC
NA	TRBV19	NA	TRBJ1-4	CASKSPDTTNEKLFF	TGTGCCAGTAAATCCCCGGACACAACTAATGAAAAACTGTTTTTT
TRBD2	TRBV4-2	NA	TRBJ2-3	CASSQDNRLAGGPDTQYF	TGTGCCAGCAGCCAAGACAATAGACTAGCGGGGGGCCCAGATACGCAGTATTTT
NA	TRBV5-6	once	TRBJ2-5	CASSPGVLQETQYF	TGTGCCAGCAGCCCGGGGGTCCTGCAAGAGACCCAGTACTTC
TRBD1	TRBV6-5	NA	TRBJ1-1	CASSYRWTGTEAFF	TGTGCCAGCAGTTACCGCTGGACAGGGACTGAAGCTTTCTTT
NA	TRBV6-4	NA	TRBJ1-6	CASSPQTESSYNSPLHF	TGTGCCAGCAGTCCACAGACAGAGAGCTCCTATAATTCACCCCTCCACTTT
NA	TRBV10-3	NA	TRBJ1-1	CAISESGEVSYTEAFF	TGTGCCATCAGTGAGTCCGGAGAGGTCTCCTATACTGAAGCTTTCTTT
TRBD2	TRBV7-3	NA	TRBJ2-3	CASSLKSGESTDTQYF	TGTGCCAGCAGCTTAAAAAGCGGGGAGAGCACAGATACGCAGTATTTT
TRBD1	TRBV19	NA	TRBJ2-1	CASSIDQQGGNEQFF	TGTGCCAGTAGTATAGATCAACAGGGGGGCAATGAGCAGTTCTTC
NA	TRBV9	NA	TRBJ1-1	CASSGRQDRRTEAFF	TGTGCCAGCAGCGGGCGGCAAGACAGGCGGACTGAAGCTTTCTTT
NA	TRBV10-3	NA	TRBJ1-3	CAMGHPGSGNTIYF	TGTGCCATGGGACACCCTGGTTCCGGAAACACCATATATTTT
NA	TRBV10-3	NA	TRBJ2-7	CAISESRNSYEQYF	TGTGCCATCAGTGAGTCCAGGAACTCCTACGAGCAGTACTTC
NA	TRBV13	NA	TRBJ2-1	CASSLYSRGRNEQFF	TGTGCCAGCAGCTTATATTCCAGGGGACGGAATGAGCAGTTCTTC
TRBD1	TRBV5-4	few	TRBJ1-2	CASSLGGQGDGYTF	TGTGCCAGCAGCTTGGGGGGACAGGGGGACGGCTACACCTTC
TRBD1	TRBV2	NA	TRBJ2-7	CASSARQGEYEQYF	TGTGCCAGCAGTGCTAGACAGGGGGAATACGAGCAGTACTTC
NA	TRBV10-3	NA	TRBJ1-1	CAISVNRDHTEAFF	TGTGCCATCAGTGTGAACAGAGATCACACTGAAGCTTTCTTT
NA	TRBV6-5	NA	TRBJ1-2	CASSYSGVYGYTF	TGTGCCAGCAGTTACTCAGGAGTCTATGGCTACACCTTC
TRBD1	TRBV5-1	NA	TRBJ1-3	CASSDWTGSGNTIYF	TGCGCCAGCAGCGACTGGACAGGCTCTGGAAACACCATATATTTT
NA	TRBV5-1	NA	TRBJ2-1	CASKVGGSEQFF	TGCGCCAGCAAGGTCGGAGGAAGTGAGCAGTTCTTC
TRBD1	TRBV7-9	NA	TRBJ1-2	CASSFATGARGNYGYTF	TGTGCCAGCAGCTTCGCGACAGGGGCGCGTGGAAACTATGGCTACACCTTC
NA	TRBV7-8	NA	TRBJ1-2	CASSLAGGPPLYGYTF	TGTGCCAGCAGCTTAGCGGGGGGTCCTCCTCTCTATGGCTACACCTTC
NA	TRBV5-1	NA	TRBJ1-3	CASSSRSLGANGNTIYF	TGCGCCAGCAGCTCTCGCTCCCTTGGGGCGAATGGAAACACCATATATTTT
TRBD1	TRBV19	NA	TRBJ1-2	CASRPGQGYDYGYTF	TGTGCCAGTAGGCCGGGACAGGGATACGACTATGGCTACACCTTC
TRBD1	TRBV5-6	NA	TRBJ1-5	CASSLTGVANQPQHF	TGTGCCAGCAGCTTGACAGGGGTTGCGAATCAGCCCCAGCATTTT
NA	TRBV7-8	NA	TRBJ2-7	CASSLGYGQGESYEQYF	TGTGCCAGCAGCTTAGGTTATGGGCAGGGCGAATCCTACGAGCAGTACTTC
NA	TRBV10-1	NA	TRBJ2-7	CANSDSSYEQYF	TGCGCCAACTCGGACTCCTCCTACGAGCAGTACTTC
NA	TRBV19	NA	TRBJ2-2	CASSIGGASTGELFF	TGTGCCAGTAGTATTGGCGGGGCCTCCACCGGGGAGCTGTTTTTT
NA	TRBV7-9	NA	TRBJ2-3	CASSTPGSLGDTQYF	TGTGCCAGCAGCACCCCGGGTTCCCTCGGAGATACGCAGTATTTT
NA	TRBV19	NA	TRBJ1-2	CASSEDRYGYTF	TGTGCCAGTAGTGAAGACAGATATGGCTACACCTTC
TRBD1	TRBV5-1	NA	TRBJ1-1	CASSLRTGWAEAFF	TGCGCCAGCAGCTTGAGGACAGGGTGGGCTGAAGCTTTCTTT
TRBD2	TRBV9	NA	TRBJ2-1	CASSVGGGGASYNEQFF	TGTGCCAGCAGCGTAGGTGGCGGGGGGGCCTCCTACAATGAGCAGTTCTTC
TRBD1	TRBV5-1	NA	TRBJ1-1	CASSQTGTGNTEAFF	TGCGCCAGCAGCCAGACCGGGACAGGGAACACTGAAGCTTTCTTT
NA	TRBV10-2	NA	TRBJ2-4	CASSVGAALQGAKNIQYF	TGCGCCAGCAGTGTGGGGGCAGCACTGCAAGGGGCCAAAAACATTCAGTACTTC
TRBD2	TRBV2	NA	TRBJ2-5	CASCGTSGNYQETQYF	TGTGCCAGCTGCGGGACTAGCGGGAACTACCAAGAGACCCAGTACTTC
NA	TRBV7-6	NA	TRBJ2-7	CASSLVLGGAREQYF	TGTGCCAGCAGCTTAGTACTTGGGGGGGCGCGAGAGCAGTACTTC
NA	TRBV4-1	NA	TRBJ2-5	CASSQDRTLGETQYF	TGCGCCAGCAGCCAAGATAGGACTCTCGGGGAGACCCAGTACTTC
NA	TRBV27	few	TRBJ1-1	CASSFVLGSTEAFF	TGTGCCAGCAGTTTTGTTTTAGGGAGCACTGAAGCTTTCTTT
NA	TRBV6-5	NA	TRBJ1-4	CASPGGFNEKLFF	TGTGCCAGTCCCGGGGGGTTTAATGAAAAACTGTTTTTT
NA	TRBV5-6	NA	TRBJ2-7	CASSYINYEQYF	TGTGCCAGCAGCTATATCAACTACGAGCAGTACTTC
NA	TRBV19	NA	TRBJ1-6	CATGYNSPLHF	TGTGCCACGGGTTATAATTCACCCCTCCACTTT
NA	TRBV5-1	NA	TRBJ2-3	CASSLWRGPDTQYF	TGCGCCAGCAGCTTGTGGAGGGGACCAGATACGCAGTATTTT
NA	TRBV6-4	NA	TRBJ1-2	CASTDTYGYTF	TGTGCCAGCACCGACACCTATGGCTACACCTTC
TRBD2	TRBV6-5	few	TRBJ2-7	CASSHLTSGTSMYF	TGTGCCAGCAGTCACCTGACTAGCGGAACTAGTATGTACTTC
TRBD1	TRBV4-1	NA	TRBJ2-7	CASSQGAESGGFEQYF	TGCGCCAGCAGCCAAGGTGCTGAATCAGGGGGCTTCGAGCAGTACTTC
TRBD2	TRBV7-9	NA	TRBJ2-1	CSSSLLAAGPGNEQFF	TGTTCCAGCAGCTTACTAGCGGCGGGGCCTGGGAATGAGCAGTTCTTC
TRBD1	TRBV27	NA	TRBJ1-2	CASRIQGGSGYTF	TGTGCCAGCAGGATACAGGGGGGAAGTGGCTACACCTTC